This entry is about one T cell receptor beta chain. Its antigen remains unidentified. HCMV serostatus was determined by detecting HCMV-specific IgG in serum with a commercial ELISA kit. Peripheral blood mononuclear cells were isolated from blood by Ficoll density gradient centrifugation. Sequencer: Illumina HiSeq 2000. 5'RACE template switching, by which a universal primer site and unique molecular identifiers were added, was used to make TCR beta cDNA libraries. Synthesis of cDNA was primed from the TCR beta constant segment and was followed by two consecutive PCR amplification steps. The authors processed their data as follows. MIGEC handled demultiplexing of the reads and grouping by UMI, while MiTCR was used to assemble and quantify clonotypes. Only TCR cDNA sequences supported by at least two reads were kept to exclude erroneous sequences. Downstream repertoire analysis used the tcR package, and clonotypes were matched across fractions by CDR3 nucleotide sequence plus V segment. VDJmatch was used to annotate antigen specificity against VDJdb, with one amino acid substitution allowed in CDR3. TCRdb reprocessed the reads, reporting each CDR3 protein sequence once and no DNA. The V and J calls and clone size are TCRdb's, not the authors'. The table of this sample itemizes more than 90,000 distinct CDR3 sequences. In total, the top ten clones hold roughly 20% of the sample.

This sample is drawn from a study of T cells expressing NK-cell markers (dated by TCRdb to the early 2020s). Regarding the research as a whole: Three sorted T-cell subsets (CD3+CD56+NKG2C+, CD3+CD56+NKG2C- and CD3+CD56-NKG2C+) from about 8 donors had their TCR beta-chain repertoires profiled. Seven of the eight sequenced donors were HCMV-seropositive and one was HCMV-seronegative. The study sequenced eight donors, all healthy volunteers chosen at random: three men and five women. Sequencing of the libraries produced 2 x 150 bp reads on Illumina HiSeq 2000/2500, MiSeq or NextSeq.

Findings and caveats that apply to the study as a whole: It remained unclear whether the expanded NKG2C-expressing T cell clones were specific for HCMV antigens. In more than 5 donors, the dominant CD3+CD56+NKG2C+ clonotypes were found to rank among the top 10 CD8+ clonotypes and to make up 1.0-7.0% of CD8+ T cells. Those dominant clonotypes were again the most abundant among CD3+CD56-NKG2C+ cells in a few donors, at about 28.3-60.1%.

CDR1 and CDR2 are read off the germline V gene as LGHNA and YSLEER. The CDR3, from cysteine to phenylalanine, totals 16 residues. No DNA has been recorded. This TCR came from a woman aged 18 to 69 in good health. Recombination connected TRBV4-3 to TRBJ2-3. The material sequenced was blood T cells: a sorted CD56 or NKG2C T cell subset, CD4+ or CD8+ T cells, or bulk PBMC T cells (not recorded which). The CDR3 protein sequence reads: CASSQDDIESQDTQYF.